The 22 T cell receptor beta chains below all came from one sample that was sequenced in a study of T-cell memory formation after mild COVID-19. TCRdb itself ran the 5' RACE reads through MiXCR, one entry per CDR3 protein. Of just over 400,000 distinct CDR3 sequences detected, around a quarter appear once; the ten largest clones hold approximately 14%. The sequencing input was PBMCs or a T cell subset sorted from them (not recorded which). These receptors were collected from an adult woman who had mild COVID-19 (a few samples of this study predate the infection). Cell type and time point are not known.

This clonotype was seen more than once but under ten times. The V and J genes are TRBV4-3 and TRBJ2-1, with 12 bases that match TRBD2. This CDR3 spans 17 amino acids. Germline V CDR1 and CDR2: LGHNA, YSLEER. After removal of 4 bases from V and 5 bases from J, the junction contained 9 bases not matched to a gene. CDR3 region: CASSLRLAGAGDNEQFF. The CDR3 bases are TGCGCCAGCAGCCTCCGACTAGCGGGAGCGGGGGACAATGAGCAGTTCTTC.

This clonotype was counted between two and nine times. Compared with germline, one end of the junction differs, possibly owing to a read error. This rearrangement joins TRBV5-5 to TRBJ2-1; D is perhaps TRBD2 (6 bases). The CDR3 is 16 residues long. CDR1 is SGHKS, CDR2 YYEKEE, per germline (reference sequence). The CDR3 DNA sequence: TGTGCCAGCACCTTGGGGCCGGGGGTGACCTACAATGAGCAGTTCTTC. Its protein is CASTLGPGVTYNEQFF.

This clonotype was observed a few times. The chain carries TRBV7-2 and TRBJ2-7, with D perhaps matching TRBD2 (7 bases). Germline loops: CDR1 SGHTA, CDR2 FQGNSA. CDR3 length equals 16 residues. Trimming took 2 bases from V and 2 from J, leaving 16 bases between them. The CDR3 DNA sequence: TGTGCCAGCAGCTTATCCCCTGGGGGGGCTACCTACGAGCAGTACTTC. Translated, it gives CASSLSPGGATYEQYF.

This rearrangement joins TRBV12-3 or TRBV12-4 to TRBJ2-1, with 15 positions matching TRBD2. CDR3 length equals 13 residues. After removal of 6 bases from V and 15 bases from J, the junction contained 6 bases not matched to a gene. As DNA, the CDR3 is TGTGCCAGCAGGCCGGGACTAGCGGGAGGATGGTTCTTC. It is translated as CASRPGLAGGWFF.

The chain recombines TRBV27 with TRBJ2-7; no firm D call. The CDR3 is 13 residues long. With 2 bases removed from V and 3 bases from J, the gap between germline ends came to 8 bases. Germline V lookup: CDR1 MNHEY, CDR2 SMNVEV (reference sequence). DNA of the CDR3: TGTGCCAGCAGTTTAGCGCTGGACTACGAGCAGTACTTC. This encodes CASSLALDYEQYF.

This clonotype has more than one count but fewer than ten. The chain couples TRBV7-7 to TRBJ2-2; 9 nucleotides match TRBD2. This CDR3 is 17 amino acids long. V lost 1 base and J lost 5; bases outside the gene matches: 8. Germline values: CDR1 SSHAT, CDR2 FNYEAQ (reference sequence). In nucleotides, the CDR3 is TGTGCCAGCAGCTTAGTTGGCGGGGGGGCACGGACCGGGGAGCTGTTTTTT. Translated, it gives CASSLVGGGARTGELFF. The full variable domain, its missing parts supplied by reference TRBV7-7 and TRBJ2-2, is GAGVSQSPRYKVTKRGQDVTLRCDPISSHATLYWYQQALGQGPEFLTYFNYEAQPDKSGLPSDRFSAERPEGSISTLTIQRTEQRDSAMYRCASSLVGGGARTGELFFGEGSRLTVL.

This clonotype was found a few times. The chain employs TRBV27 and TRBJ1-5; D gene uncertain. Looked up from germline, CDR1 is MNHEY and CDR2 is SMNVEV (reference sequence). Trimming pared 6 bases from V and 7 bases from J, leaving 13 bases between. CDR3 length: 13 amino acids. The CDR3 region has the DNA TGTGCCAGCAGCTCAACTCAGGAGCAGCCCCAGCATTTT. Translated: CASSSTQEQPQHF.

The chain is built from TRBV3-1 and TRBJ2-2; 8 bases are a match to TRBD1. V trimming: 5 bases; J trimming: 3 bases; junction bases outside the gene matches: 5. This CDR3 has 15 residues. Looked up from germline, CDR1 is LGHDT and CDR2 is YNNKEL (reference sequence). CDR3 in amino acids: CASSGGQAHTGELFF. The CDR3 DNA follows: TGTGCCAGCAGCGGGGGACAGGCCCACACCGGGGAGCTGTTTTTT.

V gene TRBV4-1 combines with J gene TRBJ2-3; 7 bases align to TRBD2. The CDR3 is 17 amino acids. V was pared by 0 bases and J by 2 bases, with 8 bases of the junction left unmatched. In germline, CDR1 is MGHRA, CDR2 YSYEKL. CDR3 loop: CASSQDPSLAVTDTQYF. CDR3 nucleotides: TGCGCCAGCAGCCAAGATCCCAGTCTAGCGGTCACAGATACGCAGTATTTT.

There are a few counts of this clonotype. As DNA, the CDR3 is TGCGCCAGCAGCCAAGAATTCTTGGGGCAGTCTAACTATGGCTACACCTTC. It specifies CASSQEFLGQSNYGYTF. The rearrangement links TRBV4-1 to TRBJ1-2; possibly TRBD1 for D (5 bases). V was pared by 0 bases and J by 0 bases, with 14 bases between. Germline CDR1 is MGHRA and CDR2 is YSYEKL. CDR3 length: 17 amino acids.

The V call is TRBV12-3 or TRBV12-4, the J call TRBJ2-7; D is ambiguous. V was cut by 1 base and J by 6 bases, with 10 bases left in between. This CDR3 comprises 13 residues. The CDR3 protein is CASSLVERSEQYF. The CDR3, as DNA: TGTGCCAGCAGTTTAGTGGAGAGATCCGAGCAGTACTTC.

This clonotype has only a few counts. The V and J genes are TRBV29-1 and TRBJ2-2, with D unclear. The CDR3 is 12 residues long. Trimming stripped 7 bases from V and 4 bases from J, with 10 bases between. Germline V lookup: CDR1 SQVTM, CDR2 ANQGSEA. The CDR3 here is CSAAVTTGELFF. The CDR3 DNA is TGCAGCGCTGCAGTTACCACCGGGGAGCTGTTTTTT.

This chain uses TRBV15 with TRBJ2-6; D is possibly TRBD1 (5 bases). V lost 4 bases and J 3 bases, leaving 13 bases between the germline ends. The CDR3 length is 16 residues. Germline V CDR1 and CDR2: LNHNV, YYDKDF (reference sequence). The CDR3 protein is CATSTLREGGANVLTF. The CDR3 DNA follows: TGTGCCACCAGCACTCTCAGGGAAGGTGGGGCCAACGTCCTGACTTTC.

There are a few counts of this clonotype. The rearrangement joins TRBV11-2 to TRBJ2-7; D is possibly TRBD1 (6 bases). The length of the CDR3 is 14 residues. Between the trimmed V and J ends, which lost 5 bases and 5 bases, there was a span of 16 bases. Germline CDR1 reads SGHAT; CDR2 reads FQNNGV. For the CDR3, the DNA is TGTGCCAGCAGCCTGGACAGCCCTTTGGACGAGCAGTACTTC. Its translation is CASSLDSPLDEQYF.

The CDR3 nucleotides are TGTGCCACCAGCAGGAAGGGACAGGGAAGCTATGGCTACACCTTC. It codes for CATSRKGQGSYGYTF. This rearrangement joins TRBV15 to TRBJ1-2; TRBD1 matches at 9 bases. The ends lost 3 bases at V and 4 bases at J; junction bases unmatched: 6. Germline V gene lookup returns CDR1 LNHNV and CDR2 YYDKDF (reference sequence). This CDR3 has 15 residues.

In the case of this clonotype: The junction departs from germline at one end; a sequencing error may be responsible. The chain combines TRBV18 with TRBJ2-3; D is perhaps TRBD1 (6 bases). CDR3 length: 17 amino acids. Per germline, CDR1 KGHSH and CDR2 LQKENI. The CDR3 nucleotides are TGTGCCAGCTCACCGCTAGAACATAGCCGGGACACCCGAAACCCGCATTTT. Its translation is CASSPLEHSRDTRNPHF.

This clonotype was counted many times. This sequence joins TRBV7-9 and TRBJ1-4; D call uncertain. The CDR3 sequence is 13 residues long. Trimming pared 1 base from V and 8 bases from J, leaving 8 bases between. Per the germline V gene, CDR1 is SEHNR and CDR2 is FQNEAQ (reference sequence). This CDR3 reads CASSLEGGEKLFF. CDR3 nucleotide sequence: TGTGCCAGCAGCTTAGAAGGCGGCGAAAAACTGTTTTTT.

This clonotype has a handful of counts. The CDR3 DNA follows: TGCGCCAGCAGCCAGATCGGACAGACCTACGAGCAGTACTTC. Translation: CASSQIGQTYEQYF. The chain employs TRBV4-1 and TRBJ2-7, with D possibly being TRBD1 (6 bases). The CDR3 sequence is 14 residues long. Per germline, CDR1 MGHRA and CDR2 YSYEKL. Trimming removed 3 bases at V and 2 bases at J, with 11 bases between.

The rearrangement uses TRBV12-3 or TRBV12-4 and TRBJ2-1, with TRBD2 as a possible D gene (6 bases). V lost 3 bases to trimming and J lost 7 bases, with 13 bases between them. This CDR3 contains 14 residues. CDR3 nucleotide sequence: TGTGCCAGCAGTTTCGGGGGATTATTGAATGAGCAGTTCTTC. This gives the protein CASSFGGLLNEQFF.

This clonotype occurred a few times. J is TRBJ2-7 and V is TRBV11-2; no definite D call. CDR1 and CDR2 (germline): SGHAT, FQNNGV. With 5 bases removed from V and 6 bases from J, the gap between germline ends came to 14 bases. The CDR3 covers 13 residues. The CDR3 coding sequence is TGTGCCAGCAGCCCCCCCCTGGGGATCGAGCAGTACTTC. Translated: CASSPPLGIEQYF. Supplemented by reference TRBV11-2 and TRBJ2-7, the full variable domain reads EAGVAQSPRYKIIEKRQSVAFWCNPISGHATLYWYQQILGQGPKLLIQFQNNGVVDDSQLPKDRFSAERLKGVDSTLKIQPAKLEDSAVYLCASSPPLGIEQYFGPGTRLTVT.

The J gene is TRBJ2-1, the V gene TRBV5-1; 8 nucleotides line up with TRBD1. The CDR3 totals 16 residues. Germline-derived CDR1 and CDR2 are SGHRS and YFSETQ. Losses at the gene ends were 3 bases for V and 3 bases for J; bases not matched to a gene: 8. CDR3 nucleotides: TGCGCCAGCAGCTCCCCGACCGGACAGGGCTACAATGAGCAGTTCTTC. As protein: CASSSPTGQGYNEQFF.

This clonotype has only a few counts. V and J are TRBV7-6 and TRBJ2-7; D uncertain. Germline CDR1 reads SGHVS; CDR2 reads FNYEAQ. The CDR3 extends over 14 amino acids. Trimming cost V 4 bases and J 3 bases, with 13 bases left between them. The CDR3 nucleotides are TGTGCCAGCAGCTCTGATTGGGCAAACTACGAGCAGTACTTC. Translated, it gives CASSSDWANYEQYF. The full variable domain, with the rest looked up from reference TRBV7-6 and TRBJ2-7, is GAGVSQSPRYKVTKRGQDVALRCDPISGHVSLYWYRQALGQGPEFLTYFNYEAQQDKSGLPNDRFSAERPEGSISTLTIQRTEQRDSAMYRCASSSDWANYEQYFGPGTRLTVT.